The 10 T cell receptor beta chains given below trace back to one sample, sequenced in a study of shared clonotypes between healthy human individuals. Assay: immunoSEQ multiplex PCR; the TCRdb copy retains only in-frame clones and omits some. The table records about 1.5 million clones, roughly 97% of them present only once. Material: naive CD4+ T cells sorted from blood. Regarding subset: CD45RA+ positively selected. Receptor source: a man aged 30 to 39 in good health.

The CDR3 region has the DNA TGTGCCAGCAGCTCGAACCTAAGGACGGCTGAAGCTTTCTTT. Translating it yields CASSSNLRTAEAFF. This chain connects TRBV5-4 to TRBJ1-1; the D is unclear. This CDR3 is built from 14 residues. Germline lookup yields CDR1 SGHNT and CDR2 YYREEE (reference sequence). Trimming stripped 3 bases from V and 6 bases from J, with 15 bases between.

The chain combines TRBV2 with TRBJ2-7; 9 positions match TRBD2. Germline V gene data show CDR1 as SNHLY and CDR2 as FYNNEI. The V and J ends lost 1 base and 3 bases, in that order; junction bases with no gene match: 4. The length of the CDR3 is 15 residues. The CDR3 is CASSEGGGRVYEQYF. The CDR3 nucleotides read TGTGCCAGCAGTGAAGGGGGCGGGAGGGTCTACGAGCAGTACTTC. The full variable domain, its missing parts supplied by reference TRBV2 and TRBJ2-7, is EPEVTQTPSHQVTQMGQEVILRCVPISNHLYFYWYRQILGQKVEFLVSFYNNEISEKSEIFDDQFSVERPDGSNFTLKIRSTKLEDSAMYFCASSEGGGRVYEQYFGPGTRLTVT.

The chain combines TRBV7-9 with TRBJ2-2; 10 nucleotides agree with TRBD2. The CDR3 consists of 16 residues. Germline V gives CDR1 SEHNR, CDR2 FQNEAQ (reference sequence). V lost 5 bases and J lost 5; bases outside the gene matches: 8. As DNA, the CDR3 is TGTGCCAGCAGCCCACCCCCAGCGGGAGGGACCGGGGAGCTGTTTTTT. This codes for CASSPPPAGGTGELFF.

The CDR3 is CASSQEPLGSYEQYF. CDR3 sequence (DNA): TGCGCCAGCAGCCAAGAACCTTTGGGCTCCTACGAGCAGTACTTC. This sequence joins TRBV4-1 and TRBJ2-7; D is ambiguous. Germline V gene lookup returns CDR1 MGHRA and CDR2 YSYEKL. Between the trimmed V and J ends, which lost 0 bases and 0 bases, there was a span of 9 bases. The length of the CDR3 is 15 residues.

On this clone: This sample includes further DNA sequences coding for the same CDR3. V and J are TRBV2 and TRBJ2-5, with D possibly being TRBD1 (6 bases). The CDR3 extends over 13 amino acids. Trimming left V 6 bases short and J 2 bases short, with 10 bases between. Germline V gene lookup returns CDR1 SNHLY and CDR2 FYNNEI. CDR3 coding DNA: TGTGCCAGCAGCCGGGACATTCAAGAGACCCAGTACTTC. Amino acid sequence: CASSRDIQETQYF.

This clone was detected a few times. CDR3: CASSSGTSGGETQYF. DNA for the CDR3: TGTGCCAGCAGCTCCGGGACTAGCGGGGGGGAGACCCAGTACTTC. This chain uses TRBV5-4 with TRBJ2-5; 15 bases line up with TRBD2. Germline V CDR1 and CDR2: SGHNT, YYREEE (reference sequence). The CDR3 totals 15 residues. With 3 bases clipped from V and 5 bases from J, the junction kept 2 bases outside the gene matches.

The chain links TRBV5-6 to TRBJ2-2; TRBD2 agrees at 9 bases. The V segment lost 1 base and the J segment 1 base; nucleotides outside the gene matches: 2. The CDR3 is made up of 16 amino acids. CDR1 is SGHDT and CDR2 is YYEEEE in the germline V gene. Here the CDR3 reads CASSLQLAGNTGELFF. DNA for the CDR3: TGTGCCAGCAGCTTGCAACTAGCGGGGAACACCGGGGAGCTGTTTTTT.

The CDR3 DNA sequence: TGCGCCATCTCTTGTCAAGAGACCCAGTACTTC. This sequence encodes CAISCQETQYF. The rearrangement links TRBV23-1 to TRBJ2-5; D uncertain. TRBV23-1 is an ORF; its function is uncertain. V was trimmed by 10 bases and J by 2 bases, leaving 8 bases between them. The CDR3 contains 11 residues.

The chain combines TRBV28 with TRBJ2-1, with 9 bases identical to TRBD2. J gave up 4 bases and V 5 bases, and 9 bases lay outside the gene matches. Germline CDR1 MDHEN, CDR2 SYDVKM. This CDR3 region has 16 residues. Here the CDR3 reads CASSPATSGGYNEQFF. DNA of the CDR3: TGTGCCAGCAGTCCCGCGACTAGCGGAGGATACAATGAGCAGTTCTTC.

The chain carries TRBV4-2 and TRBJ2-3; D not certain. CDR3 length: 15 amino acids. CDR1 is LGHNA and CDR2 is YNFKEQ in the germline V gene. The ends were cut back, 1 base at V and 6 bases at J, with 14 bases in the middle. CDR3: CASSQVGYESDTQYF. The CDR3 bases are TGTGCCAGCAGCCAAGTAGGGTACGAATCGGATACGCAGTATTTT.